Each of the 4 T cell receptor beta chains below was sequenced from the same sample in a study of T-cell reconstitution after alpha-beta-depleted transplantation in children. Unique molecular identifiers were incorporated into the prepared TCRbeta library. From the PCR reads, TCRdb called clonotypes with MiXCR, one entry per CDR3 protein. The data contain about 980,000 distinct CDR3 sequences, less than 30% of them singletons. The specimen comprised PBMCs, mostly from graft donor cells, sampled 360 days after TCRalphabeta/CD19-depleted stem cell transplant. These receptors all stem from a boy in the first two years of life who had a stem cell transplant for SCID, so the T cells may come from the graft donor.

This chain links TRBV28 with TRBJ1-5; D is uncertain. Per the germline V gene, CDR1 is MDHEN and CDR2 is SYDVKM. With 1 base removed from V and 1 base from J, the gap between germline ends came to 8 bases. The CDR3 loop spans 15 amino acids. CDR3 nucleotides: TGTGCCAGCAGTTTATTCCCCCAGAGCAATCAGCCCCAGCATTTT. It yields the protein CASSLFPQSNQPQHF.

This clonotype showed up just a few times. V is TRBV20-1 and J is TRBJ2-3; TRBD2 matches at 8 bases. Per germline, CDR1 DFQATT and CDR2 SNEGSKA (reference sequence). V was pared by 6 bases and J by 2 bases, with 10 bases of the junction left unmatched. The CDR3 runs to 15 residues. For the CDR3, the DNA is TGCAGTGCCCCTATACTAGCGGCGGCCACAGATACGCAGTATTTT. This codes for CSAPILAAATDTQYF.

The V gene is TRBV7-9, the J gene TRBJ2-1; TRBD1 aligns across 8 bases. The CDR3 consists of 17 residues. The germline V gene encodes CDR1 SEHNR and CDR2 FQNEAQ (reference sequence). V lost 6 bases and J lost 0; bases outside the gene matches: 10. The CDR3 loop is CASRPPVGTGSYNEQFF. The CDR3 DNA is TGTGCCAGCAGGCCCCCGGTAGGGACAGGCTCCTACAATGAGCAGTTCTTC.

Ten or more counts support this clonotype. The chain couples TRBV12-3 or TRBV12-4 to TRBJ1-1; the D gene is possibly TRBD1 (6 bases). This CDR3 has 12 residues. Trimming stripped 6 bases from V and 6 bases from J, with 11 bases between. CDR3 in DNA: TGTGCCAGCAGAGGGGGAGGGTCTGAAGCTTTCTTT. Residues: CASRGGGSEAFF.